A selection of T cell receptor beta chains follows, all from one sample in a study of cytomegalovirus exposure and HLA in healthy donors. Assay: immunoSEQ multiplex PCR; the TCRdb copy retains only in-frame clones and omits some. Counted here are over 60,000 clones, roughly four fifths occurring once; the ten biggest clones make up just under 7.5%. The sequencing sample was made of PBMCs. Receptor source: a woman in her thirties in good health and CMV-seropositive. CDR3s include the opening cysteine and the closing phenylalanine or tryptophan. The D gene is left open where the match is weak. Size values are once, few and many counts, or a class for expanded clones, and some rows have none.

TRBV13	NA	TRBD1	TRBJ2-7	TGTGCCAGCAGCCCACCGGAGGACAGGGGGCTATACGAGCAGTACTTC	CASSPPEDRGLYEQYF
TRBV7-6	NA	NA	TRBJ1-5	TGTGCCAGCAGCCCAAATCCCAATCAGCCCCAGCATTTT	CASSPNPNQPQHF
TRBV2	NA	NA	TRBJ2-7	TGTGCCAGCATCAGCGTACGAGGGAGAAACGAGCAGTACTTC	CASISVRGRNEQYF
TRBV29-1	once	NA	TRBJ2-2	TGCAGCGCCCGAGGGGGAGCCACCGGGGAGCTGTTTTTT	CSARGGATGELFF
TRBV9	NA	TRBD1	TRBJ2-1	TGTGCCAGCAGCAACCGGGACAGGGGAGAGCAGTTCTTC	CASSNRDRGEQFF
TRBV5-4	NA	TRBD1	TRBJ2-1	TGTGCCAGCAGTCTAGACAGGGGCCCCTACAATGAGCAGTTCTTC	CASSLDRGPYNEQFF
TRBV9	NA	TRBD2	TRBJ2-7	TGTGCCAGCAGCGTAGGGTCTAGCGGAGTGGGCGAGCAGTACTTC	CASSVGSSGVGEQYF
TRBV20-1	NA	NA	TRBJ1-4	TGCAGTGCTTCGGGTGATGAAAAACTGTTTTTT	CSASGDEKLFF
TRBV5-1	NA	TRBD1	TRBJ2-3	TGCGCCAGCAGCTTGGGCAGGGGGTCGAGCACAGATACGCAGTATTTT	CASSLGRGSSTDTQYF
TRBV6-7	NA	NA	TRBJ2-5	TGTGCCAGACGAACTCGGAGGGTTCGAGAGACCCAGTACTTC	CARRTRRVRETQYF
TRBV7-9	NA	TRBD2	TRBJ2-5	TGTGCCAGCAGCTTAGGATTGGCTAGCGGGAAGGTCCTTGCAGAGACCCAGTACTTC	CASSLGLASGKVLAETQYF
TRBV5-6	few	TRBD1	TRBJ1-1	TGTGCCAGCAGCTCCCGACAGGGGAGCACTGAAGCTTTCTTT	CASSSRQGSTEAFF
TRBV13	NA	NA	TRBJ1-1	TGTGCCAGCAGCCATACTAAGACGGAAGACGACACTGAAGCTTTCTTT	CASSHTKTEDDTEAFF
TRBV7-9	NA	TRBD1	TRBJ1-1	TGTGCCAGCAGCTTCGGGACAGGGGGAGGCACTGAAGCTTTCTTT	CASSFGTGGGTEAFF
TRBV7-3	NA	NA	TRBJ1-1	TGTGCCAGCAGCTTACAAGGGGCGAGCACTGAAGCTTTCTTT	CASSLQGASTEAFF
TRBV7-2	NA	NA	TRBJ2-1	TGTGCCAGCAGCCCTACTAGCCTCTCCGAGCAGTTCTTC	CASSPTSLSEQFF
TRBV5-1	NA	TRBD2	TRBJ2-2	TGCGCCAGCAGCTTGGCCCTAGCGGGAGACATCGGGGAGCTGTTTTTT	CASSLALAGDIGELFF
TRBV5-1	NA	NA	TRBJ1-4	TGCGCCAGCAGCTCCAGCCAGACACCCAATGAAAAACTGTTTTTT	CASSSSQTPNEKLFF
TRBV18	NA	NA	TRBJ2-3	TGTGCCAGCTCACTGGGGCCGTCCACAGATACGCAGTATTTT	CASSLGPSTDTQYF
TRBV29-1	NA	TRBD1	TRBJ2-1	TGCAGCGTCAGGGACAGGGGGCGTTACAATGAGCAGTTCTTC	CSVRDRGRYNEQFF
TRBV6-6	NA	NA	TRBJ2-7	TGTGCCAGCAGTTCGTCAGGGGCCCCACCCTACGAGCAGTACTTC	CASSSSGAPPYEQYF
TRBV6-4	NA	TRBD2	TRBJ2-3	TGTGCCAGCAGTGCTGCTAGCGGGAGGTTTAATACGCAGTATTTT	CASSAASGRFNTQYF
TRBV4-3	few	NA	TRBJ1-4	TGCGCCAGCAGCCAAGAAGGAGTCAATGAAAAACTGTTTTTT	CASSQEGVNEKLFF
TRBV5-1	NA	TRBD1	TRBJ1-3	TGCGCCAGCAGCACGGGACAGGGGGCGGTTGGAAACACCATATATTTT	CASSTGQGAVGNTIYF
TRBV28	NA	TRBD2	TRBJ2-3	TGTGCCAGCAGTCTACTAGCGGGAGATACGCAGTATTTT	CASSLLAGDTQYF
TRBV4-3	NA	NA	TRBJ2-7	TGCGCCAGCAGCCATGGGGCGCTCTCCTACGAGCAGTACTTC	CASSHGALSYEQYF
TRBV7-8	NA	NA	TRBJ2-7	TGTGCCAGCAGCTCCCTCGGCGGCAGGGGAGGGCTCGAGCAGTACTTC	CASSSLGGRGGLEQYF
TRBV19	NA	TRBD2	TRBJ2-1	TGTGCCAGTAGTACTATACTAGCGGGGGGCAAAAAGCAGTTCTTC	CASSTILAGGKKQFF
TRBV28	NA	TRBD2	TRBJ2-3	TGTGCCAGCAGTTTGGATGACGGGAGGGATACGCAGTATTTT	CASSLDDGRDTQYF
TRBV7-2	once	NA	TRBJ1-5	TGTGCCAGCAGCCTCCCCAATCAGCCCCAGCATTTT	CASSLPNQPQHF
TRBV30	NA	TRBD2	TRBJ2-2	TGTGCCTGGAGACTAGCGGGTCCTACCACCGGGGAGCTGTTTTTT	CAWRLAGPTTGELFF
TRBV18	NA	NA	TRBJ1-1	TGTGCCAGCTCACGGGGTCAGGGACTCATGAACACTGAAGCTTTCTTT	CASSRGQGLMNTEAFF
TRBV6-6	few	NA	TRBJ1-4	TGTGCCAGCACCTCGGGGAGGGTAGGGACTAATGAAAAACTGTTTTTT	CASTSGRVGTNEKLFF
TRBV7-9	NA	NA	TRBJ2-5	TGTGCCAGCAGCTTTCGGGAGACCCAGTACTTC	CASSFRETQYF
TRBV7-2	NA	TRBD2	TRBJ2-1	TGTGCCAGCAGTTTCGGGACTAGCTGGAGTGAGCAGTTCTTC	CASSFGTSWSEQFF
TRBV5-4	NA	NA	TRBJ2-3	TGTGCCAGCAGCTTGCAGAGCACAGATACGCAGTATTTT	CASSLQSTDTQYF
TRBV7-9	NA	TRBD1	TRBJ2-7	TGTGCCAGCAGCACAGGGGGCTCCTACGAGCAGTACTTC	CASSTGGSYEQYF
TRBV15	NA	TRBD2	TRBJ2-3	TGTGCCACCAGCAGTAAGCGGGGTGGGACAGATACGCAGTATTTT	CATSSKRGGTDTQYF
TRBV7-2	NA	TRBD1	TRBJ2-7	TGTGCCAGCAGCCCCGGACAGGGGGCAACCTACGAGCAGTACTTC	CASSPGQGATYEQYF
TRBV7-2	NA	NA	TRBJ2-1	TGTGCCAGCAGCTTAGACACCCTCTCCTACAATGAGCAGTTCTTC	CASSLDTLSYNEQFF
TRBV6-6	NA	NA	TRBJ2-5	TGTGCCAGCAGCGTACTGGAACTAGGGGGGACCCAGTACTTC	CASSVLELGGTQYF
TRBV6-6	NA	NA	TRBJ2-7	TGTGCCAGCAGTTACTCGTTCGGGGGCGAGCAGTACTTC	CASSYSFGGEQYF
TRBV7-7	NA	TRBD2	TRBJ2-5	TGTGCTAGCAGCTTAGGGGCTAGCGGAGGCCAAGAGACCCAGTACTTC	CASSLGASGGQETQYF
TRBV25-1	NA	NA	TRBJ2-1	TGTGCCAGCAGTGGCATCGACATCCTGAACGATGAGCAGTTCTTC	CASSGIDILNDEQFF
TRBV28	NA	TRBD1	TRBJ1-6	TGTGCCAGCAGTTTAGGTGGGACAGGGAATCCCCTCCACTTT	CASSLGGTGNPLHF
TRBV18	once	NA	TRBJ2-3	TGTGCCAGCTCACCGGTGGATCTCTCATCGGAGTCAGATACGCAGTATTTT	CASSPVDLSSESDTQYF
TRBV29-1	NA	TRBD2	TRBJ2-5	TGCAGCGTTGTTGCGGGAGCTTGGGAGACCCAGTACTTC	CSVVAGAWETQYF
TRBV18	NA	NA	TRBJ1-2	TGTGCCAGCTCACCAGACCGGGGGAGGGCTAGGGTAAACTATGGCTACACCTTC	CASSPDRGRARVNYGYTF